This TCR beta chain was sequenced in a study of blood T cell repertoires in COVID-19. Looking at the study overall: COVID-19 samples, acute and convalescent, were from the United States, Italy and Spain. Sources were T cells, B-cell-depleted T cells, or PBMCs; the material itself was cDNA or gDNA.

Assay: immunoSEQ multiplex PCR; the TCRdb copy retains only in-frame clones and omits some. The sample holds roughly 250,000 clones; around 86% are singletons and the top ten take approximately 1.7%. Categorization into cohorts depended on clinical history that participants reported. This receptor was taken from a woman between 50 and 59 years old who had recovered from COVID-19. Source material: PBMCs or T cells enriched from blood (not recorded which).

Here the CDR3 DNA reads TGTGCCACAGGGACAGGGACTGGAAACACCATATATTTT. Translation gives CATGTGTGNTIYF. The chain carries TRBV9 and TRBJ1-3; 9 bases agree with TRBD1. The germline CDR1 and CDR2 sequences are SGDLS and YYNGEE. Trimming removed 9 bases from V and 2 bases from J; junction bases left unmatched: 3. The CDR3 spans 13 residues.